This T cell receptor (beta chain) comes out of a study of T cells in Graves' hyperthyroidism and ophthalmopathy. Study in general: Prior to any treatment, at the point of initial diagnosis, peripheral blood was collected.

The germline V gene encodes CDR1 SGHRS and CDR2 YFSETQ. Trimming pared 0 bases from V and 2 bases from J, leaving 9 bases between. This CDR3 comprises 15 residues. Patients were aged 18 to 65, had disease duration under 2 months, and had newly diagnosed hyperthyroidism. Researchers took RNA transcripts and amplified the TCR beta CDR3 regions from them. Carried out on the TCR CDR3, a first-round RT-PCR used the HTBI primer set. TCRdb itself ran the multiplex PCR reads through MiXCR, one entry per CDR3 protein. The data contain about 570,000 distinct CDR3 sequences, roughly 15% of them singletons. The sample holds a few counts of this clonotype.

This receptor was obtained from a middle-aged woman with Graves' hyperthyroidism. V and J are TRBV5-1 and TRBJ1-3; TRBD1 might be the D (6 bases). Sequencing was done on a sample of blood. The CDR3 region has the DNA TGCGCCAGCAGCTTGGACGGGGGGCCTGGAAACACCATATATTTT. This encodes CASSLDGGPGNTIYF. The entire variable domain, with the rest obtained from reference TRBV5-1 and TRBJ1-3, is as follows: KAGVTQTPRYLIKTRGQQVTLSCSPISGHRSVSWYQQTPGQGLQFLFEYFSETQRNKGNFPGRFSGRQFSNSRSEMNVSTLELGDSALYLCASSLDGGPGNTIYFGEGSWLTVV.